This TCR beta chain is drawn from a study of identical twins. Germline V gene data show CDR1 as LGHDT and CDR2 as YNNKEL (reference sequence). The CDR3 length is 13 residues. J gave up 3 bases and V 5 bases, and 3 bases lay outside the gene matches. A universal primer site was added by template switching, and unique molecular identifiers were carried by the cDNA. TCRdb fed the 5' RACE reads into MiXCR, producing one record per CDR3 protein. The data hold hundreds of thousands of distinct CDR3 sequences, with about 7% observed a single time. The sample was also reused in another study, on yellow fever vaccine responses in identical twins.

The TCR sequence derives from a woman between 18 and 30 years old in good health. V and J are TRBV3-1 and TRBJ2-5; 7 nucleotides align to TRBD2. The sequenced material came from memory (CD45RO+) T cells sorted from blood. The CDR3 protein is CASSKGLKETQYF. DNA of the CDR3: TGTGCCAGCAGCAAGGGACTAAAAGAGACCCAGTACTTC.